Each of the 19 T cell receptor beta chains below was sequenced from the same sample in a study of blood T cell repertoires in COVID-19. The table came from immunoSEQ multiplex PCR; TCRdb's copy has only in-frame clones and leaves some out. The sample holds about 98,000 clones, nearly 90% seen once. The sequencing input was peripheral blood. These receptors came from a man in his 70s with acute or convalescent COVID-19.

This clone was counted many times. The V and J genes are TRBV5-4 and TRBJ1-6; D is unresolved. The V end lost 4 bases, the J end lost 4 bases, and 12 bases lay between the germline ends. Germline V gene lookup returns CDR1 SGHNT and CDR2 YYREEE (reference sequence). The CDR3 consists of 15 residues. CDR3 sequence (DNA): TGTGCCAGCAGCCCGCAGGCGGGTTATAATTCACCCCTCCACTTT. Its protein product is CASSPQAGYNSPLHF.

The chain couples TRBV12-5 to TRBJ2-3; 7 nucleotides match TRBD1. Germline CDR1 is LGHNT and CDR2 is FRNRAP. The length of the CDR3 is 15 residues. Trimming at V came to 1 base and at J to 1 base, leaving 2 bases not matched to a gene. The DNA of the CDR3 is TGTGCTAGTGGTTTGGAGACAGGGCGCACAGATACGCAGTATTTT. Translation gives CASGLETGRTDTQYF.

The rearrangement joins TRBV5-1 to TRBJ1-4; 9 nucleotides match TRBD1. Trimming removed 3 bases from V and 7 bases from J; junction bases left unmatched: 4. The CDR3 length is 14 residues. Germline lookup yields CDR1 SGHRS and CDR2 YFSETQ. The CDR3, as DNA: TGCGCCAGCAGCTCCGGGACAGGGAGTGAAAAACTGTTTTTT. Translated: CASSSGTGSEKLFF.

V is TRBV3-1 (or the pseudogene TRBV3-2) and J is TRBJ2-7; no reliable D call. CDR3 length: 15 amino acids. Germline values: CDR1 LGHDT, CDR2 YNNKEL (reference sequence). V lost 0 bases, J lost 4 bases, and 13 bases lay in between. CDR3 amino acids: CASSQDPPGLYEQYF. In DNA form, the CDR3 reads TGTGCCAGCAGCCAAGATCCTCCTGGCCTTTACGAGCAGTACTTC.

This chain connects TRBV6-5 to TRBJ2-7, with a possible D match to TRBD2 (5 bases). There are 12 residues in the CDR3. Trimming removed 7 bases at V and 3 bases at J, with 10 bases between. The germline V gene encodes CDR1 MNHEY and CDR2 SVGAGI. CDR3 residues: CASIEGIYEQYF. The CDR3, as DNA: TGTGCCAGCATAGAGGGCATCTACGAGCAGTACTTC.

V and J are TRBV28 and TRBJ1-2, with 8 bases fitting TRBD1. The germline CDR1 and CDR2 sequences are MDHEN and SYDVKM. The CDR3 has 14 residues. Unmatched junction bases numbered 1, after V lost 2 bases and J lost 2 bases. CDR3 sequence (DNA): TGTGCCAGCAGTTTAGGGACAGGCAACTATGGCTACACCTTC. Residues: CASSLGTGNYGYTF.

The V and J genes are TRBV5-1 and TRBJ1-4, with D possibly matching TRBD1 (5 bases). The germline CDR1 and CDR2 sequences are SGHRS and YFSETQ. Trimming left V 4 bases short and J 0 bases short, with 13 bases between. CDR3 length: 16 amino acids. This CDR3 is CASSEQALSTNEKLFF. Written as DNA, the CDR3 is TGCGCCAGCAGCGAACAGGCCCTGTCAACTAATGAAAAACTGTTTTTT.

The gene calls are TRBV3-1 (or the pseudogene TRBV3-2) and TRBJ1-2; TRBD1 matches at 9 bases. J was trimmed by 2 bases and V by 2 bases; bases with no gene match: 3. Germline V gives CDR1 LGHDT, CDR2 YNNKEL (reference sequence). The CDR3 contains 15 residues. The CDR3 nucleotides are TGTGCCAGCAGCCAAAATGGACAGGGGAACTATGGCTACACCTTC. It encodes CASSQNGQGNYGYTF.

This clone appeared once. This chain links TRBV19 with TRBJ1-5; 9 bases fit TRBD1. Looked up from germline, CDR1 is LNHDA and CDR2 is SQIVND (reference sequence). The V segment lost 7 bases and the J segment 2 bases; nucleotides outside the gene matches: 3. The CDR3 runs 14 residues. CDR3 in amino acids: CASNRGQGNQPQHF. The CDR3 DNA sequence: TGTGCCAGTAACAGGGGGCAAGGCAATCAGCCCCAGCATTTT.

This chain joins TRBV2 and TRBJ2-3, with TRBD2 matching 8 bases. Germline CDR1 is SNHLY and CDR2 is FYNNEI. The CDR3 loop spans 13 amino acids. The V gene end was trimmed by 10 bases and the J gene end by 1 base; junction bases not matched to a gene: 4. CDR3 sequence reads: CATGGVGTDTQYF. In DNA, the CDR3 is TGTGCCACCGGGGGGGTGGGCACAGATACGCAGTATTTT.

This chain connects TRBV5-1 to TRBJ1-1; weak D call: TRBD1 (6 bases). CDR1 is SGHRS, CDR2 YFSETQ, per germline. The CDR3 consists of 12 residues. With 5 bases removed from V and 7 bases from J, the gap between germline ends came to 12 bases. DNA of the CDR3: TGCGCCAGCAGGAGGGACATCAGTGAAGCTTTCTTT. Protein product: CASRRDISEAFF.

This rearrangement joins TRBV4-2 to TRBJ2-5; TRBD1 might be the D (5 bases). The V gene's germline CDR1 is LGHNA and CDR2 YNFKEQ. Trimming stripped 2 bases from V and 5 bases from J, with 18 bases between. The CDR3 loop spans 16 amino acids. The CDR3 loop reads CASSQSSTARTETQYF. The CDR3 coding sequence is TGTGCCAGCAGCCAATCATCGACAGCGAGGACCGAGACCCAGTACTTC.

J is TRBJ2-5 and V is TRBV5-1; TRBD2 agrees at 8 bases. V was pared by 2 bases and J by 2 bases, with 2 bases of the junction left unmatched. The CDR3 spans 14 residues. CDR1 is SGHRS and CDR2 is YFSETQ in the germline V gene. The CDR3 DNA follows: TGCGCCAGCAGCTTAACTAGCGGACAAGAGACCCAGTACTTC. This codes for CASSLTSGQETQYF.

The gene calls are TRBV5-4 and TRBJ1-4, with D perhaps TRBD1 (6 bases). The CDR3 runs to 14 residues. The germline V and J ends were trimmed by 3 bases and 7 bases, with 13 bases remaining between them. The germline V gene encodes CDR1 SGHNT and CDR2 YYREEE (reference sequence). CDR3 DNA: TGTGCCAGCAGCTCCCGGGACACCTCTGAAAAACTGTTTTTT. Translating gives CASSSRDTSEKLFF.

This chain joins TRBV19 and TRBJ1-5; maybe TRBD1 (5 bases). CDR1 is LNHDA, CDR2 SQIVND, per germline (reference sequence). The CDR3 totals 14 residues. Trimming left V 9 bases short and J 3 bases short, with 15 bases between. The CDR3: CASRQAGNNQPQHF. CDR3 sequence (DNA): TGTGCCAGCCGCCAAGCAGGGAACAATCAGCCCCAGCATTTT.

DNA of the CDR3: TGTGCCATCCGGGGAAACTGGGTGGATGGCTACACCTTC. Residues: CAIRGNWVDGYTF. The J gene is TRBJ1-2, the V gene TRBV28; no definite D call. Trimming took off 10 bases at V and 6 bases at J, with 18 bases between the two ends. This CDR3 has 13 amino acids. CDR1 MDHEN and CDR2 SYDVKM come from the germline V gene.

This clone was detected only once. V is TRBV19 and J is TRBJ2-3, with TRBD2 as a possible D gene (7 bases). The V end lost 5 bases, the J end lost 3 bases, and 15 bases lay between the germline ends. The germline gives CDR1 LNHDA, CDR2 SQIVND (reference sequence). The CDR3 has 15 amino acids. The CDR3 sequence: CASSSTGGTTDTQYF. CDR3 nucleotide sequence: TGTGCCAGTAGTTCTACGGGGGGCACAACAGATACGCAGTATTTT.

The chain couples TRBV5-1 to TRBJ1-6, with 8 bases matching TRBD1. The V gene end was trimmed by 3 bases and the J gene end by 12 bases; junction bases not matched to a gene: 5. Germline V CDR1 and CDR2: SGHRS, YFSETQ. This CDR3 region has 13 residues. This CDR3 is CASSSDRAQPLHF. The DNA of the CDR3 is TGCGCCAGCAGCTCGGACAGGGCACAACCCCTCCACTTT.

This clone was observed once. The gene calls are TRBV7-2 and TRBJ2-3; 7 bases line up with TRBD1. The germline gives CDR1 SGHTA, CDR2 FQGNSA. This CDR3 is built from 15 residues. Trimming cost V 1 base and J 6 bases; bases outside gene matches: 7. CDR3 coding DNA: TGTGCCAGCAGCTTAGGTGGCTACAGGGGCGATACGCAGTATTTT. The encoded protein is CASSLGGYRGDTQYF. Full variable domain (missing parts from reference TRBV7-2 and TRBJ2-3): GAGVSQSPSNKVTEKGKDVELRCDPISGHTALYWYRQSLGQGLEFLIYFQGNSAPDKSGLPSDRFSAERTGGSVSTLTIQRTQQEDSAVYLCASSLGGYRGDTQYFGPGTRLTVL.